The 30 T cell receptor beta chains in this list originate from one sample, sequenced in a study of cytomegalovirus exposure and HLA in healthy donors (dated by TCRdb to between 2016 and 2019). The library came from the immunoSEQ multiplex PCR assay. The multiplex PCR relied on a mix of 60 forward primers for TCR Vbeta segments and 13 reverse primers for TCR Jbeta segments. Drawn from immuneACCESS, this table holds only the in-frame rearrangements with V and J called that TCRdb kept. Clones are partly lost; checked studies trace under half to an unresolved V gene and leave the rest unexplained. The sample yields about 84,000 clones; around 80% were counted once. The biggest ten clones account for 2.5% of the sample. Sequencing was carried out using PBMCs. The receptors shown here come from a male donor in good health and CMV-seropositive.

The chain links TRBV2 to TRBJ2-7; TRBD2 agrees at 13 bases. This CDR3 region has 15 residues. V was pared by 6 bases and J by 5 bases, with 7 bases of the junction left unmatched. Per the germline V gene, CDR1 is SNHLY and CDR2 is FYNNEI. CDR3 region: CASRGGTSGNHEQYF. The CDR3 DNA is TGTGCCAGCAGGGGAGGGACTAGCGGGAACCACGAGCAGTACTTC. Looking up the rest from reference TRBV2 and TRBJ2-7 gives the full variable domain: EPEVTQTPSHQVTQMGQEVILRCVPISNHLYFYWYRQILGQKVEFLVSFYNNEISEKSEIFDDQFSVERPDGSNFTLKIRSTKLEDSAMYFCASRGGTSGNHEQYFGPGTRLTVT.

J is TRBJ2-1 and V is TRBV5-5; 11 nucleotides match TRBD2. V dropped 4 bases and J dropped 6; count of bases not matched to a gene: 3. CDR3 length equals 14 residues. Germline CDR1 is SGHKS and CDR2 is YYEKEE (reference sequence). CDR3 in DNA: TGTGCCAGCAGCAAGGGACTAGCGGCCAATGAGCAGTTCTTC. This encodes CASSKGLAANEQFF. Full variable domain (remainder filled in from reference TRBV5-5 and TRBJ2-1): DAGVTQSPTHLIKTRGQQVTLRCSPISGHKSVSWYQQVLGQGPQFIFQYYEKEERGRGNFPDRFSARQFPNYSSELNVNALLLGDSALYLCASSKGLAANEQFFGPGTRLTVL.

This clone was picked up a small number of times. The chain couples TRBV30 to TRBJ1-1; D is unclear. The germline V gene encodes CDR1 GTSNPN and CDR2 SVGIG (reference sequence). The CDR3 loop spans 15 amino acids. V was pared by 3 bases and J by 0 bases, with 14 bases between. This chain's CDR3 is CAWSKNGVMNTEAFF. The DNA for the CDR3 is TGTGCCTGGAGCAAAAACGGGGTTATGAACACTGAAGCTTTCTTT.

The chain has TRBV15 and TRBJ1-5; 7 nucleotides line up with TRBD1. The germline V gene has CDR1 LNHNV and CDR2 YYDKDF (reference sequence). With 0 bases clipped from V and 6 bases from J, the junction kept 14 bases outside the gene matches. The CDR3 covers 18 residues. CDR3 in amino acids: CATSRDQRRQGGSQPQHF. The CDR3, as DNA: TGTGCCACCAGCAGAGATCAAAGGAGACAGGGAGGATCTCAGCCCCAGCATTTT.

CDR3 in amino acids: CASSLTGGLRQPQHF. The DNA for the CDR3 is TGTGCCAGCAGCTTGACAGGGGGTTTACGGCAGCCCCAGCATTTT. V is TRBV7-8 and J is TRBJ1-5, with TRBD1 identical over 9 bases. The CDR3 has 15 residues. The germline V gene encodes CDR1 SGHVS and CDR2 FQNEAQ. Trimming took 3 bases from V and 7 from J; bases not matched to a gene: 7.

This clone has more than one count but fewer than ten. This chain joins TRBV6-5 and TRBJ1-1; TRBD1 agrees at 8 bases. Germline V lookup: CDR1 MNHEY, CDR2 SVGAGI. The CDR3 is 16 residues long. The V segment lost 4 bases and the J segment 0 bases; nucleotides outside the gene matches: 7. CDR3 sequence (DNA): TGTGCCAGCAGTTCGACAGGGGTTGCCATGAACACTGAAGCTTTCTTT. Its protein product is CASSSTGVAMNTEAFF.

This clone was counted a few times. The V call is TRBV7-8, the J call TRBJ2-7, with no clear D. Trimming took off 5 bases at V and 10 bases at J, with 12 bases between the two ends. Germline assignment: CDR1 SGHVS and CDR2 FQNEAQ. The CDR3 consists of 11 residues. Here the CDR3 DNA reads TGTGCCAGCAGCCCTCTTGAGGAACAGTACTTC. It specifies CASSPLEEQYF.

V and J are TRBV18 and TRBJ1-2, with TRBD1 identical over 9 bases. Trimming removed 6 bases from V and 5 bases from J; junction bases left unmatched: 13. The CDR3 is made up of 16 amino acids. CDR1 KGHSH and CDR2 LQKENI come from the germline V gene. Here the CDR3 reads CASSTKTPGQGYGYTF. As DNA, the CDR3 is TGTGCCAGCTCTACCAAAACCCCCGGACAGGGGTATGGCTACACCTTC.

The V and J genes are TRBV13 and TRBJ2-4; TRBD1 matches 8 bases. V dropped 1 base and J dropped 8; count of bases not matched to a gene: 10. This CDR3 contains 16 residues. Germline CDR1 reads PRHDT; CDR2 reads FYEKMQ (reference sequence). Written as DNA, the CDR3 is TGTGCCAGCAGCTTAGACCTGGACAGGGTAGGAGACATTCAGTACTTC. Its translation is CASSLDLDRVGDIQYF.

This CDR3 is CASSSSSGRALDTQYF. DNA of the CDR3: TGTGCCAGCAGTTCCTCAAGCGGGAGGGCCTTAGATACGCAGTATTTT. The chain carries TRBV27 and TRBJ2-3, with TRBD2 matching over 10 bases. The trim removed 4 bases at V and 5 bases at J, leaving 9 bases unmatched. The V gene's germline CDR1 is MNHEY and CDR2 SMNVEV (reference sequence). CDR3 size: 16 residues.

The V call is TRBV2, the J call TRBJ1-1; D is possibly TRBD1 (5 bases). The CDR3 consists of 14 residues. Germline-derived CDR1 and CDR2 are SNHLY and FYNNEI. V was pared by 5 bases and J by 3 bases, with 13 bases between. The CDR3 DNA reads as TGTGCCAGCAGTTCACGGAGGGGAGACACTGAAGCTTTCTTT. Its translation: CASSSRRGDTEAFF.

The rearrangement uses TRBV5-4 and TRBJ1-3; perhaps TRBD1 as D (5 bases). V lost 3 bases, J lost 6 bases, and 16 bases lay in between. The germline CDR1 and CDR2 sequences are SGHNT and YYREEE (reference sequence). The CDR3 runs 15 residues. CDR3 amino acids: CASSSLKTDPNTIYF. The DNA of the CDR3 is TGTGCCAGCAGCTCCCTTAAGACAGACCCAAACACCATATATTTT.

The chain has TRBV5-4 and TRBJ2-1; 9 bases map to TRBD2. The V gene end was trimmed by 0 bases and the J gene end by 9 bases; junction bases not matched to a gene: 4. Germline V lookup: CDR1 SGHNT, CDR2 YYREEE (reference sequence). The CDR3 has 14 residues. CDR3 amino acids: CASSLGASGIEQFF. The CDR3 DNA reads as TGTGCCAGCAGCTTGGGGGCTAGCGGGATTGAGCAGTTCTTC.

The V and J genes are TRBV5-1 and TRBJ2-7; a possible D gene is TRBD2 (5 bases). The germline gives CDR1 SGHRS, CDR2 YFSETQ. Trimming cost V 7 bases and J 1 base, with 15 bases left between them. The CDR3 spans 14 residues. In nucleotides, the CDR3 is TGCGCCAGCCCCCCGGCGGGTGGGTCCTACGAGCAGTACTTC. It codes for CASPPAGGSYEQYF.

The chain couples TRBV5-8 to TRBJ2-7; perhaps TRBD1 as D (5 bases). Germline V CDR1 and CDR2: SGHTS, YDEGEE. The CDR3 sequence is 15 residues long. The V and J ends lost 4 bases and 6 bases respectively, with 20 bases between them. The CDR3 DNA is TGTGCCAGCAGCAAAGCAGGGAACTCGCTCCTCGAGCAGTACTTC. Translation gives CASSKAGNSLLEQYF. The whole variable domain, remainder taken from reference TRBV5-8 and TRBJ2-7, is EAGVTQSPTHLIKTRGQQATLRCSPISGHTSVYWYQQALGLGLQFLLWYDEGEERNRGNFPPRFSGRQFPNYSSELNVNALELEDSALYLCASSKAGNSLLEQYFGPGTRLTVT.

The chain employs TRBV4-2 and TRBJ2-7, with 8 bases fitting TRBD2. This CDR3 contains 14 residues. V lost 2 bases to trimming and J lost 1 base; unmatched junction nucleotides: 1. Germline loops: CDR1 LGHNA, CDR2 YNFKEQ. CDR3 protein: CASSQPSGSYEQYF. CDR3 in DNA: TGTGCCAGCAGCCAACCTAGCGGGTCCTACGAGCAGTACTTC.

This clone was counted a few times. V is TRBV30 and J is TRBJ1-2, with D hard to call. Trimming took off 0 bases at V and 2 bases at J, with 7 bases between the two ends. The CDR3 consists of 13 residues. Germline V gives CDR1 GTSNPN, CDR2 SVGIG (reference sequence). CDR3 amino acids: CAWSVTQNYGYTF. The DNA of the CDR3 is TGTGCCTGGAGTGTAACACAGAACTATGGCTACACCTTC. Full variable domain (remainder filled in from reference TRBV30 and TRBJ1-2): SQTIHQWPATLVQPVGSPLSLECTVEGTSNPNLYWYRQAAGRGLQLLFYSVGIGQISSEVPQNLSASRPQDRQFILSSKKLLLSDSGFYLCAWSVTQNYGYTFGSGTRLTVV.

This sequence joins TRBV7-9 and TRBJ1-1; perhaps TRBD1 as D (6 bases). Trimming took 5 bases from V and 5 from J, leaving 9 bases between them. Germline lookup yields CDR1 SEHNR and CDR2 FQNEAQ (reference sequence). This CDR3 has 12 amino acids. The DNA for the CDR3 is TGTGCCAGCAGCACTACAGGGACTGAAGCTTTCTTT. This translates into CASSTTGTEAFF.

The rearrangement joins TRBV20-1 to TRBJ2-7; D call uncertain. The CDR3 totals 11 residues. The V end lost 4 bases, the J end lost 5 bases, and 9 bases lay between the germline ends. Per the germline V gene, CDR1 is DFQATT and CDR2 is SNEGSKA (reference sequence). CDR3: CSATTSNEQYF. DNA for the CDR3: TGCAGTGCTACCACATCCAACGAGCAGTACTTC.

The chain couples TRBV19 to TRBJ2-1; D uncertain. Per germline, CDR1 LNHDA and CDR2 SQIVND (reference sequence). Trimming pared 7 bases from V and 2 bases from J, leaving 9 bases between. The CDR3 spans 13 residues. CDR3 protein: CASTYSPYNEQFF. Here the CDR3 DNA reads TGTGCCAGTACGTACTCCCCCTACAATGAGCAGTTCTTC.

The chain links TRBV2 to TRBJ2-5, with D uncertain. V was cut by 7 bases and J by 4 bases, with 13 bases left in between. Germline CDR1 and CDR2: SNHLY and FYNNEI. This CDR3 spans 13 amino acids. The CDR3 nucleotides read TGTGCCAGCACAACCAGGCGTGGAGAGACCCAGTACTTC. It translates to CASTTRRGETQYF.

The chain uses TRBV5-6 and TRBJ2-7; 9 bases are a match to TRBD1. CDR3 length: 14 amino acids. Germline V gene lookup returns CDR1 SGHDT and CDR2 YYEEEE. V was clipped by 4 bases and J by 1 base; unmatched bases: 3. DNA for the CDR3: TGTGCCAGCAGCAAGACAGGGGGATCCTACGAGCAGTACTTC. It specifies CASSKTGGSYEQYF.

The chain recombines TRBV4-3 with TRBJ2-5; 7 bases line up with TRBD1. The J call could be wrong; TRBJ2-7 is a better fit for the DNA end. Germline V lookup: CDR1 LGHNA, CDR2 YSLEER. This CDR3 comprises 15 residues. As DNA, the CDR3 is TGCGCCAGCAGCCAAGGGACAGGAGGTTACTACGAGCAGTACTTC. This encodes CASSQGTGGYYEQYF.

The CDR3 is CASSATSGSYNEQFF. The CDR3, as DNA: TGTGCCAGCAGCGCTACTAGCGGGTCCTACAATGAGCAGTTCTTC. The rearrangement links TRBV9 to TRBJ2-1; 9 bases agree with TRBD2. J lost 1 base, V lost 3 bases, and 2 bases had no gene match. The CDR3 contains 15 residues. The germline V gene has CDR1 SGDLS and CDR2 YYNGEE.

V gene TRBV28 combines with J gene TRBJ1-1; 7 bases are a match to TRBD1. The CDR3 runs 16 residues. Per the germline V gene, CDR1 is MDHEN and CDR2 is SYDVKM. With 2 bases clipped from V and 3 bases from J, the junction kept 9 bases outside the gene matches. CDR3 in amino acids: CASSLGSGGVDTEAFF. The CDR3 nucleotides read TGTGCCAGCAGTTTAGGGTCAGGGGGAGTGGACACTGAAGCTTTCTTT.

The chain has TRBV5-1 and TRBJ2-1; TRBD2 matches at 11 bases. V trimming: 4 bases; J trimming: 15 bases; junction bases outside the gene matches: 6. The CDR3 runs 12 residues. Germline V gene data show CDR1 as SGHRS and CDR2 as YFSETQ. CDR3 in amino acids: CASSPGLAEWFF. Written as DNA, the CDR3 is TGCGCCAGCAGCCCGGGACTAGCGGAATGGTTCTTC.

The genes are TRBV5-6 and TRBJ1-3, with D possibly TRBD1 on 5 matching bases. The length of the CDR3 is 17 residues. Trimming removed 0 bases at V and 0 bases at J, with 13 bases between. CDR1 is SGHDT and CDR2 is YYEEEE in the germline V gene. The CDR3 sequence is CASSLVGPGISGNTIYF. In DNA, the CDR3 is TGTGCCAGCAGCTTGGTGGGGCCAGGTATCTCTGGAAACACCATATATTTT.

The V and J genes are TRBV2 and TRBJ1-1; D is undetermined. V gave up 6 bases and J gave up 1 base, with 9 bases separating them. Germline V gives CDR1 SNHLY, CDR2 FYNNEI. CDR3 length: 13 amino acids. The CDR3 nucleotides read TGTGCCAGCAGAAAGGAGAGGAACACTGAAGCTTTCTTT. As protein: CASRKERNTEAFF.

The rearrangement joins TRBV27 to TRBJ2-5, with TRBD2 matching over 7 bases. From germline, CDR1 is MNHEY and CDR2 SMNVEV (reference sequence). The V and J ends lost 3 bases and 5 bases, in that order; junction bases with no gene match: 3. The CDR3 sequence is 13 residues long. The CDR3 sequence is CASSLGRAETQYF. The CDR3 DNA sequence: TGTGCCAGCAGTTTGGGGAGGGCGGAGACCCAGTACTTC.

The chain has TRBV7-8 and TRBJ2-7; TRBD2 aligns across 8 bases. The CDR3 is 13 residues long. V dropped 4 bases and J dropped 4; count of bases not matched to a gene: 3. Looked up from germline, CDR1 is SGHVS and CDR2 is FQNEAQ. The CDR3 DNA reads as TGTGCCAGCAGCTACGGGAGGGGGTACGAGCAGTACTTC. Protein: CASSYGRGYEQYF.